Presented here are 20 T cell receptor beta chains from one specimen sequenced in a study of glioma-infiltrating T cells. Amplification of TCR alpha and beta CDR3 regions from RNA used iRepertoire nested multiplex PCR. TCRdb re-derived calls from the multiplex PCR reads in MiXCR, one entry per CDR3 protein. The data contain about 5,700 distinct CDR3 sequences, 35% to 50% of them seen just once; the ten biggest clones take up 24%. The specimen was glioma tissue, nonneoplastic brain tissue, or PBMCs (not recorded which). These receptor sequences come from a human donor with low-grade glioma or glioblastoma, undergoing nonglioma brain surgery, or in good health (not recorded which).

By its share, this clonotype is medium-sized. This chain joins TRBV7-8 and TRBJ1-2, with unresolved D. V was cut by 5 bases and J by 8 bases, with 12 bases left in between. This CDR3 is built from 12 residues. Germline values: CDR1 SGHVS, CDR2 FQNEAQ. The DNA of the CDR3 is TGTGCCAGCAGCCTCGCAGAAGGAGGCTACACCTTC. Translated, it gives CASSLAEGGYTF.

By sample fraction, this clonotype is large (0.1 to 1%). The chain uses TRBV27 and TRBJ1-1; D is undetermined. This CDR3 contains 14 residues. The V gene's germline CDR1 is MNHEY and CDR2 SMNVEV (reference sequence). Between the trimmed V and J ends, which lost 5 bases and 6 bases, there was a span of 16 bases. The CDR3 DNA reads TGTGCCAGCAGTCCCCTTCAGGCTTCGGCTGAAGCTTTCTTT. Translated: CASSPLQASAEAFF.

By share of the sample, this clonotype is medium-sized (0.01 to 0.1%). J is TRBJ2-7 and V is TRBV27; D is tentatively TRBD1 or TRBD2 (5 bases each). The CDR3 consists of 14 residues. Trimming took 2 bases from V and 5 from J, leaving 13 bases between them. Germline CDR1 and CDR2: MNHEY and SMNVEV (reference sequence). Here the CDR3 DNA reads TGTGCCAGCAGTTTAGGGGGTTCCCCGGACGAGCAGTACTTC. Protein product: CASSLGGSPDEQYF.

This chain connects TRBV20-1 to TRBJ1-1; D possibly corresponds to TRBD1 (5 bases). The V end lost 5 bases, the J end lost 1 base, and 14 bases lay between the germline ends. Germline V gives CDR1 DFQATT, CDR2 SNEGSKA (reference sequence). The CDR3 runs to 14 residues. CDR3 region: CSAGHRIKNTEAFF. The DNA of the CDR3 is TGCAGTGCTGGGCACAGGATTAAGAACACTGAAGCTTTCTTT.

The chain joins TRBV7-6 to TRBJ1-2, with a possible D match to TRBD1 (5 bases). The CDR3 is 16 amino acids. The V gene's germline CDR1 is SGHVS and CDR2 FNYEAQ. V was trimmed by 5 bases and J by 4 bases, leaving 20 bases between them. The CDR3 protein is CASSIDAGKLRYGYTF. DNA of the CDR3: TGTGCCAGCAGCATCGACGCAGGGAAACTGCGCTATGGCTACACCTTC.

As concerns this clonotype: One junction end does not reproduce the germline sequence, and a read error may be involved. The V and J genes are TRBV27 and TRBJ1-1, with a tentative D call TRBD1 (6 bases). The CDR3 extends over 14 amino acids. In germline, CDR1 is MNHEY, CDR2 SMNVEV (reference sequence). DNA of the CDR3: TGTGCCAGCCAGAAGCAGGGGCGGAACACTGGAGCTTTCTTT. It is translated as CASQKQGRNTGAFF.

By sample share, this clonotype is medium-sized. V and J are TRBV28 and TRBJ1-2, with 11 bases fitting TRBD1. The CDR3 sequence is 16 residues long. V dropped 5 bases and J dropped 3; count of bases not matched to a gene: 8. Germline V CDR1 and CDR2: MDHEN, SYDVKM. CDR3 region: CASSPHGQGAHYGYTF. In DNA form, the CDR3 reads TGTGCCAGCAGTCCACACGGACAGGGGGCTCACTATGGCTACACCTTC.

This rearrangement joins TRBV6-1 to TRBJ1-1; D is possibly TRBD1 (5 bases). The CDR3 contains 15 residues. Trimming removed 11 bases from V and 4 bases from J, with 23 bases in between. CDR1 is MNHNS, CDR2 SASEGT, per germline. CDR3 protein: CAAPPSWGDSTEAFF. CDR3 nucleotides: TGTGCCGCCCCCCCCTCATGGGGGGATTCCACTGAAGCTTTCTTT.

CDR3 coding DNA: TGTGCCAGCAGCTACTTCGGAGGGGAAGAGACCCAGTACTTC. Protein product: CASSYFGGEETQYF. The rearrangement links TRBV27 to TRBJ2-5; D might be TRBD2 (6 bases). The CDR3 runs to 14 residues. V gave up 6 bases and J gave up 3 bases, with 14 bases separating them. CDR1 and CDR2 from the germline V gene are MNHEY and SMNVEV (reference sequence).

This chain links TRBV20-1 with TRBJ2-3; D remains ambiguous. The CDR3 is 12 residues long. Trimming cost V 3 bases and J 4 bases, with 8 bases left between them. The germline gives CDR1 DFQATT, CDR2 SNEGSKA (reference sequence). The CDR3 coding sequence is TGCAGTGCTAGGCCCCCGGCAGATACGCAGTATTTT. Translating gives CSARPPADTQYF.

This clonotype was found many times. This chain connects TRBV24-1 to TRBJ2-2; 10 nucleotides align to TRBD2. The junction had 7 bases not matched to a gene; V was cut back by 4 bases and J by 6 bases. The germline gives CDR1 KGHDR, CDR2 SFDVKD. CDR3 length: 16 residues. CDR3 loop: CATSDTLAGAPGELFF. The CDR3 bases are TGTGCCACCAGTGACACTCTAGCGGGAGCCCCCGGGGAGCTGTTTTTT.

The chain joins TRBV27 to TRBJ1-5; D gene ambiguous. Between the trimmed V and J ends, which lost 0 bases and 4 bases, there was a span of 4 bases. Looked up from germline, CDR1 is MNHEY and CDR2 is SMNVEV (reference sequence). The CDR3 totals 13 residues. The CDR3 nucleotides read TGTGCCAGCAGTTTATCGAAGAATCAGCCCCAGCATTTT. Translated: CASSLSKNQPQHF.

This chain uses TRBV20-1 with TRBJ2-7; TRBD2 agrees at 8 bases. Trimming removed 5 bases from V and 0 bases from J; junction bases left unmatched: 6. The CDR3 runs 14 residues. The germline CDR1 and CDR2 sequences are DFQATT and SNEGSKA (reference sequence). The CDR3 DNA follows: TGCAGTGCTTCTCGCGGGAGGAGCTCCTACGAGCAGTACTTC. Translation gives CSASRGRSSYEQYF.

There are many counts of this clonotype. This sequence joins TRBV29-1 and TRBJ1-5; 8 bases are a match to TRBD1. Trimming cost V 5 bases and J 5 bases; bases outside gene matches: 8. The CDR3 length is 14 residues. From germline, CDR1 is SQVTM and CDR2 ANQGSEA. CDR3 sequence reads: CSVYGQGQDQPQHF. CDR3 DNA sequence: TGCAGCGTTTATGGACAGGGACAAGATCAGCCCCAGCATTTT.

This clonotype has ten or more counts. The rearrangement joins TRBV3-1 to TRBJ2-1, with D tentatively TRBD2 (5 bases). Between the trimmed V and J ends, which lost 4 bases and 0 bases, there was a span of 13 bases. The length of the CDR3 is 16 residues. Germline loops: CDR1 LGHDT, CDR2 YNNKEL (reference sequence). CDR3 in amino acids: CASSPWGASSYNEQFF. The CDR3 bases are TGTGCCAGCAGCCCGTGGGGAGCGAGCTCCTACAATGAGCAGTTCTTC.

The chain combines TRBV7-6 with TRBJ2-1; a weak D match, TRBD2 (7 bases). Germline V lookup: CDR1 SGHVS, CDR2 FNYEAQ. The CDR3 has 13 residues. With 5 bases removed from V and 8 bases from J, the gap between germline ends came to 13 bases. CDR3 sequence reads: CASSRGGSDEQFF. The DNA of the CDR3 is TGTGCCAGCAGCCGCGGGGGCTCGGATGAGCAGTTCTTC.

As DNA, the CDR3 is TGTGCCAGCAGTTCCGCCGGGACAGGGTTTGCAGATACGCAGTATTTT. The encoded protein is CASSSAGTGFADTQYF. The chain recombines TRBV27 with TRBJ2-3; 9 nucleotides agree with TRBD1. Losses at the gene ends were 4 bases for V and 4 bases for J; bases not matched to a gene: 9. CDR1 is MNHEY and CDR2 is SMNVEV in the germline V gene (reference sequence). The CDR3 sequence is 16 residues long.

This clonotype is categorized as medium-sized (0.01 to 0.1%). The chain joins TRBV27 to TRBJ2-3, with D perhaps TRBD2 (5 bases). Per the germline V gene, CDR1 is MNHEY and CDR2 is SMNVEV (reference sequence). CDR3 size: 15 residues. Trimming shortened V by 6 bases and J by 0 bases, and 13 bases separated the two germline ends. CDR3 nucleotide sequence: TGTGCCAGCAGCTCCAGCGGATTTAGCACAGATACGCAGTATTTT. Translation gives CASSSSGFSTDTQYF.

This clonotype is categorized as medium-sized (0.01 to 0.1%). The rearrangement joins TRBV20-1 to TRBJ2-1; no clear D. In germline, CDR1 is DFQATT, CDR2 SNEGSKA (reference sequence). V lost 3 bases, J lost 7 bases, and 13 bases lay in between. The CDR3 totals 13 residues. CDR3 amino acids: CSASLLGGNEQFF. The DNA for the CDR3 is TGCAGTGCTAGTCTCTTAGGCGGTAATGAGCAGTTCTTC.

This clonotype rates as medium-sized. This chain uses TRBV7-2 with TRBJ2-3; either TRBD1 or TRBD2 may supply D (6 bases each). The CDR3 contains 15 residues. Germline assignment: CDR1 SGHTA and CDR2 FQGNSA. The V end lost 5 bases, the J end lost 4 bases, and 16 bases lay between the germline ends. The DNA for the CDR3 is TGTGCCAGCAGCCCCTCATCGGGGGCCCCAGATACGCAGTATTTT. It specifies CASSPSSGAPDTQYF.